Each of the 14 T cell receptor beta chains below was sequenced from the same sample in a study of siplizumab effects on memory and regulatory T cells. TCRdb's table, derived via immunoSEQ multiplex PCR, lists solely in-frame clones and lacks some. Among 3,500 or so clones listed, 53% were seen once. Researchers cocultured the mixed lymphocyte reaction cells at 37°C for 6 to 7 days. The antigens of these receptors remain unknown. The sequencing sample was made of CFSE-low (dividing) CD4+ T cells sorted from an allogeneic mixed lymphocyte reaction. These receptors originate from a human donor in good health; the cells came from an allogeneic mixed lymphocyte reaction.

The CDR3 reads CASSITTDTQYF. The CDR3 DNA reads TGTGCCAGCTCAATTACTACAGATACGCAGTATTTT. The chain recombines TRBV18 with TRBJ2-3; no clear D gene. Trimming left V 5 bases short and J 3 bases short, with 6 bases between. Per germline, CDR1 KGHSH and CDR2 LQKENI. The CDR3 runs to 12 residues.

The rearrangement uses TRBV6-1 and TRBJ2-3; D is unresolved. The germline V and J ends were trimmed by 5 bases and 2 bases, with 5 bases remaining between them. CDR3 length equals 12 residues. Germline V CDR1 and CDR2: MNHNS, SASEGT. CDR3 bases: TGTGCCAGCAGTTTTATCACAGATACGCAGTATTTT. As protein: CASSFITDTQYF.

The chain has TRBV29-1 and TRBJ2-1; TRBD1 or TRBD2 may be the D gene (5 bases each). The ends were cut back, 6 bases at V and 0 bases at J, with 15 bases in the middle. Germline V gene lookup returns CDR1 SQVTM and CDR2 ANQGSEA. This CDR3 has 15 residues. The CDR3 DNA sequence: TGCAGCGTCCACCCCGGGGCGAGCTCCTACAATGAGCAGTTCTTC. Encoded protein: CSVHPGASSYNEQFF.

A word on this clone: The germline gene is not matched at one end of the junction; a read error may be the cause. CDR3 DNA sequence: TGCGCCAGCAGCTTGGGGTTAGGCACAAGAGGGGCCTTC. Translating gives CASSLGLGTRGAF. The chain is built from TRBV5-1 and TRBJ2-7, with D possibly called TRBD1 or TRBD2 (5 bases each). CDR1 and CDR2 (germline): SGHRS, YFSETQ. This CDR3 comprises 13 residues. Full variable domain (rest looked up from reference TRBV5-1 and TRBJ2-7): KAGVTQTPRYLIKTRGQQVTLSCSPISGHRSVSWYQQTPGQGLQFLFEYFSETQRNKGNFPGRFSGRQFSNSRSEMNVSTLELGDSALYLCASSLGLGTRGAFGPGTRLTVT.

The genes are TRBV6-5 and TRBJ2-3; no clear D gene. Trimming removed 7 bases at V and 3 bases at J, with 11 bases between. The CDR3 consists of 13 residues. Germline V CDR1 and CDR2: MNHEY, SVGAGI. This CDR3 reads CASTSPGTDTQYF. CDR3 bases: TGTGCCAGCACCTCGCCTGGTACAGATACGCAGTATTTT.

This clone appeared a few times. This chain connects TRBV7-9 to TRBJ2-7; no reliable D call. Trimming pared 4 bases from V and 3 bases from J, leaving 4 bases between. Germline-derived CDR1 and CDR2 are SEHNR and FQNEAQ (reference sequence). The CDR3 is 11 amino acids. The CDR3 loop reads CASSSYYEQYF. CDR3 nucleotide sequence: TGTGCCAGCAGCTCTTACTACGAGCAGTACTTC.

V and J are TRBV4-1 and TRBJ2-1, with 11 bases that match TRBD2. Looked up from germline, CDR1 is MGHRA and CDR2 is YSYEKL. The V and J ends lost 0 bases and 4 bases, in that order; junction bases with no gene match: 2. This CDR3 comprises 16 residues. The CDR3: CASSQEGTSGYNEQFF. In DNA, the CDR3 is TGCGCCAGCAGCCAAGAGGGGACTAGCGGTTACAATGAGCAGTTCTTC.

V is TRBV18 and J is TRBJ1-1; the D gene is possibly TRBD1 (6 bases). Germline V gene lookup returns CDR1 KGHSH and CDR2 LQKENI. The V gene lost 5 bases and the J gene lost 3 bases, with 10 bases spanning the gap. This CDR3 is 13 amino acids long. The CDR3 here is CASSGQPYTEAFF. The CDR3 nucleotides read TGTGCCAGCTCAGGACAGCCTTACACTGAAGCTTTCTTT.

This chain links TRBV5-4 with TRBJ2-3; TRBD1 matches 9 bases. Germline V lookup: CDR1 SGHNT, CDR2 YYREEE (reference sequence). This CDR3 region has 15 residues. V lost 4 bases and J lost 4; bases outside the gene matches: 7. The CDR3 here is CASSLEGQGSDTQYF. The CDR3 nucleotides are TGTGCCAGCAGCCTGGAAGGACAGGGGTCAGATACGCAGTATTTT.

The chain recombines TRBV7-9 with TRBJ1-2; D is unresolved. This CDR3 comprises 14 residues. V dropped 1 base and J dropped 4 bases, with 10 bases sitting between them. Looked up from germline, CDR1 is SEHNR and CDR2 is FQNEAQ (reference sequence). CDR3 in DNA: TGTGCCAGCAGCTTAGAGGTCCAGAGCTATGGCTACACCTTC. Translated: CASSLEVQSYGYTF.

The V call is TRBV29-1, the J call TRBJ2-3; 8 bases match TRBD2. Germline V gives CDR1 SQVTM, CDR2 ANQGSEA. Trimming at V came to 5 bases and at J to 3 bases, leaving 7 bases not matched to a gene. The CDR3 is 14 residues long. In DNA form, the CDR3 reads TGCAGCGTTTTAGCGGGGCTGGTGACAGATACGCAGTATTTT. Protein sequence: CSVLAGLVTDTQYF.

V gene TRBV28 combines with J gene TRBJ2-7; 10 bases agree with TRBD1. The junction had 8 bases not matched to a gene; V was cut back by 7 bases and J by 2 bases. The CDR3 runs 15 residues. CDR1 is MDHEN and CDR2 is SYDVKM in the germline V gene. The CDR3 sequence is CASTRQGASTYEQYF. The CDR3 bases are TGTGCCAGCACCCGACAGGGGGCGTCTACCTACGAGCAGTACTTC.

The chain uses TRBV28 and TRBJ2-3; D gene unclear. Germline lookup yields CDR1 MDHEN and CDR2 SYDVKM. The CDR3 loop spans 12 amino acids. The ends were cut back, 6 bases at V and 2 bases at J, with 6 bases in the middle. The CDR3 is CASSLTTDTQYF. The DNA for the CDR3 is TGTGCCAGCAGCCTGACCACAGATACGCAGTATTTT.

The chain has TRBV7-3 and TRBJ2-1; no reliable D call. The CDR3 has 13 residues. Germline-derived CDR1 and CDR2 are SGHTA and FQGTGA. V lost 4 bases and J lost 5, with 9 bases in between. The CDR3, as DNA: TGTGCCAGCAGCTCAAGTCGAGACAATGAGCAGTTCTTC. This sequence encodes CASSSSRDNEQFF.